This T cell receptor beta chain was recorded in a study of metastatic and nonmetastatic thyroid tumors. Study information: Thyroid patients, malignant and benign, had repertoires compared across blood and tumor or nodule tissue.

CDR3 length equals 16 residues. Germline CDR1 is LGHNA and CDR2 is YNFKEQ. V lost 6 bases and J lost 1; bases outside the gene matches: 9. Methods used by the authors: A classifier of distant metastasis in papillary thyroid cancer was built from CDR3 differences (across clinicopathological groups). TCRdb redid the clone calls on the PCR reads using MiXCR. TCRdb's processing, not the authors', yielded these V and J calls. The repertoire includes 80,000 to 85,000 clones, around 13% of them detected once, and roughly 9.1% sits in the top ten. Findings and limits, study-wide: Significantly greater TCR beta diversity was reportedly found in malignant thyroid tumors than in benign nodules (in blood and tumor).

All patients reached thyroid surgery having received no treatment beforehand. Of note for this clone: The antigen remains undetermined. A read error is possible here, since a much larger clone lies one base away.

Sequencing was performed on tumor tissue. The TCR comes from a female donor with papillary thyroid cancer or a benign thyroid nodule (not recorded which). Some clones in this sample may be carry-over from other donors' samples. The V gene is TRBV4-2, the J gene TRBJ1-2, with 9 bases lining up with TRBD1. The DNA for the CDR3 is TGTGCCAGCAGACCTGAACCGGGACAGGGTAACTATGGCTACACCTTC. Amino acids: CASRPEPGQGNYGYTF.